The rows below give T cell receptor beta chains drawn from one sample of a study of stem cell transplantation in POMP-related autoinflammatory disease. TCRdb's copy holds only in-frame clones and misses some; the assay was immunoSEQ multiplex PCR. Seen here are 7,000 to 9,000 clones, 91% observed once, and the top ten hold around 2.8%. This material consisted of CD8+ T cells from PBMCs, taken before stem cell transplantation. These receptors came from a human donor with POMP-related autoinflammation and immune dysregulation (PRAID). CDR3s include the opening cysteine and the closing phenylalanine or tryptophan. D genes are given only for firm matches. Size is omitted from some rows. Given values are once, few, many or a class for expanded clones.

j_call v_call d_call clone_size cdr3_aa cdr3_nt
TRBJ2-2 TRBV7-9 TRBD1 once CASSRPRGTGRTGELFF TGTGCCAGCAGCCGGCCGAGGGGGACAGGGAGGACCGGGGAGCTGTTTTTT
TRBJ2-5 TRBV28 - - CASSTGGPQETQYF TGTGCCAGCAGTACCGGGGGTCCCCAAGAGACCCAGTACTTC
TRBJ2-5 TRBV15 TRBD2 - CATSRVVSAGVQETQYF TGTGCCACCAGCAGAGTTGTAAGTGCGGGGGTCCAAGAGACCCAGTACTTC
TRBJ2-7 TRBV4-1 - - CASSLVVGPTYEQYF TGCGCCAGCAGCCTCGTGGTCGGGCCCACCTACGAGCAGTACTTC
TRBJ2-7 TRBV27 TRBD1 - CASSLRGTENTYEQYF TGTGCCAGCAGTTTAAGGGGGACAGAAAATACCTACGAGCAGTACTTC
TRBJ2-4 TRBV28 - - CASSFNGVAKNIQYF TGTGCCAGCAGTTTTAACGGGGTAGCCAAAAACATTCAGTACTTC
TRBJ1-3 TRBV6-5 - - CASSYAEPSGNTIYF TGTGCCAGCAGTTACGCGGAGCCCTCTGGAAACACCATATATTTT
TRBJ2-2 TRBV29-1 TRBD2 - CSVGSGRATGELFF TGCAGCGTTGGTAGCGGGAGGGCCACCGGGGAGCTGTTTTTT
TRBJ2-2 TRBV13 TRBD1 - CASRDPTGGFTGELFF TGTGCCAGCAGGGACCCGACAGGGGGTTTCACCGGGGAGCTGTTTTTT
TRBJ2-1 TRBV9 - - CASSPRVGDEQFF TGTGCCAGCAGCCCTAGAGTAGGTGATGAGCAGTTCTTC
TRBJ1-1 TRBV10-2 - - CASSEVGGTEAFF TGCGCCAGCAGTGAGGTTGGGGGCACTGAAGCTTTCTTT
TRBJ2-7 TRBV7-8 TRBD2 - CASSYGTSEDEQYF TGTGCCAGCAGCTATGGGACTAGCGAGGACGAGCAGTACTTC
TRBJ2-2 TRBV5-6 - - CASSPGAGELFF TGTGCCAGCAGCCCGGGAGCGGGGGAGCTGTTTTTT
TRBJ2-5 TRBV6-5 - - CASSRGAGQEYF TGTGCCAGCAGCCGGGGGGCAGGACAGGAGTACTTC
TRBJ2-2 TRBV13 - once CASSGEFSNTGELFF TGTGCCAGCAGCGGAGAGTTCTCCAACACCGGGGAGCTGTTTTTT
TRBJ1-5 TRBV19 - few CASGPSQPQHF TGTGCCAGTGGTCCGAGTCAGCCCCAGCATTTT
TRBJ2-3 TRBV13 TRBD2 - CASSWTSGSTDTQYF TGTGCCAGCAGCTGGACTAGCGGGAGCACAGATACGCAGTATTTT
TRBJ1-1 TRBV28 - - CASSLGNTEAFF TGTGCCAGCAGTCTTGGGAACACTGAAGCTTTCTTT
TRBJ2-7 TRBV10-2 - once CASSPTGYEQYF TGCGCCAGCAGCCCGACAGGCTACGAGCAGTACTTC
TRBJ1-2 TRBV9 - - CASSVGIDYGYTF TGTGCCAGCAGCGTGGGCATAGACTATGGCTACACCTTC
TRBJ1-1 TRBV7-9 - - CASSLGQGLRTEAFF TGTGCCAGCAGCTTAGGTCAGGGGTTGAGGACTGAAGCTTTCTTT
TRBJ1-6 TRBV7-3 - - CASSLWGTNSPLHF TGTGCCAGCAGCTTATGGGGGACGAATTCACCCCTCCACTTT
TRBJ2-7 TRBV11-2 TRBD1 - CASSFGTGNYEQYF TGTGCCAGCAGCTTTGGGACAGGCAACTACGAGCAGTACTTC
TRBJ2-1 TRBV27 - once CASWDPNNEQFF TGTGCCAGCTGGGACCCGAACAATGAGCAGTTCTTC
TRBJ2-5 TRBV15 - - CATSRNSRYQETQYF TGTGCCACCAGCAGAAACAGCAGGTACCAAGAGACCCAGTACTTC
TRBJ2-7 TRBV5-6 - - CASSYWPGLAYVEQYF TGTGCCAGCAGCTACTGGCCGGGACTCGCGTACGTGGAGCAGTACTTC
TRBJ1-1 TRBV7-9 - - CASSLGIRGTEAFF TGTGCCAGCAGCTTAGGGATTAGAGGAACTGAAGCTTTCTTT
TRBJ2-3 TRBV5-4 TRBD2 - CASSDLSGGAGTDTQYF TGTGCCAGCAGCGACCTTAGCGGGGGGGCAGGCACAGATACGCAGTATTTT
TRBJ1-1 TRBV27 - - CASSLGGATEAFF TGTGCCAGCAGTTTGGGAGGGGCCACTGAAGCTTTCTTT
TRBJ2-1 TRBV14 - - CASSQVRGRNEQFF TGTGCCAGCAGCCAAGTCAGGGGAAGGAATGAGCAGTTCTTC
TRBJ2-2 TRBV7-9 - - CASSTTGNTGELFF TGTGCCAGCAGCACCACAGGAAACACCGGGGAGCTGTTTTTT
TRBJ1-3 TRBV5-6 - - CASSQTFSGNTIYF TGTGCCAGCAGCCAGACTTTCTCTGGAAACACCATATATTTT
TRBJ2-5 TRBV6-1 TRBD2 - CASRTTSGGQETQYF TGTGCCAGCAGAACGACTAGCGGGGGGCAAGAGACCCAGTACTTC
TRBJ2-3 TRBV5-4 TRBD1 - CASSPSSGQAPYPGTDTQYF TGTGCCAGCAGCCCGTCAAGCGGACAGGCACCGTACCCAGGGACAGATACGCAGTATTTT
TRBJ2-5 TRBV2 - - CASSEGQGGGGETQYF TGTGCCAGCAGTGAAGGCCAGGGAGGAGGGGGAGAGACCCAGTACTTC
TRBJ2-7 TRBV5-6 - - CASSLEGDYEQYF TGTGCCAGCAGCTTGGAAGGTGACTACGAGCAGTACTTC
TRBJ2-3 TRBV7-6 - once CASSLAGAGDTQYF TGTGCCAGCAGCTTAGCGGGCGCGGGGGATACGCAGTATTTT
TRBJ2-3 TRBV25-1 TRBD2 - CASSLTSGSTDTQYF TGTGCCAGCAGCCTGACTAGCGGAAGCACAGATACGCAGTATTTT
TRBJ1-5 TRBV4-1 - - CASSQFYRGLKQPQHF TGCGCCAGCAGCCAATTTTATCGGGGGCTGAAGCAGCCCCAGCATTTT
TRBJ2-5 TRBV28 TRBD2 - CASRPRLAAQETQYF TGTGCCAGCAGGCCCAGACTAGCGGCCCAAGAGACCCAGTACTTC
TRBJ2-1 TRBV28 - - CASSLGEQFF TGTGCCAGCAGTTTGGGTGAGCAGTTCTTC
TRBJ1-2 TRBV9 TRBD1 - CASSVDQGAGGYTF TGTGCCAGCAGCGTAGACCAGGGGGCGGGTGGCTACACCTTC
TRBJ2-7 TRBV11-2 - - CASRGSPYEQYF TGTGCCAGCCGGGGGTCTCCCTACGAGCAGTACTTC
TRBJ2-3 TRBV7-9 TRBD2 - CASSMIAGGPTDTQYF TGTGCCAGCAGCATGATAGCGGGGGGCCCCACAGATACGCAGTATTTT